Each of the 16 T cell receptor beta chains below was sequenced from the same sample in a study of OX40 agonist ivuxolimab in advanced cancers. Assay used: immunoSEQ multiplex PCR; TCRdb lists only in-frame clones, some missing. In the table there are nearly 50,000 clones, roughly 81% of which are singletons. The sequencing here drew on CD4+ or CD8+ T cells sorted from blood, taken in a trial of the OX40 agonist ivuxolimab. The receptors derive from an adult with an advanced solid tumor such as melanoma, head and neck, liver or kidney cancer.

Note on this clone: A junction boundary mismatches the germline segment, possibly from a read error. The chain employs TRBV20-1 and TRBJ1-4; no firm D call. The CDR3 spans 10 residues. Germline CDR1 and CDR2: DFQATT and SNEGSKA (reference sequence). The CDR3 region is CSASGPKLFF. In DNA form, the CDR3 reads TGCAGCGCTAGTGGCCCAAAACTGTTTTTT.

The V call is TRBV14, the J call TRBJ2-7, with a possible D match to TRBD2 (5 bases). Trimming shortened V by 7 bases and J by 3 bases, and 13 bases separated the two germline ends. Germline values: CDR1 SGHDN, CDR2 FVKESK. This CDR3 region has 13 residues. DNA for the CDR3: TGTGCCAGCAACGACGGAGGATTCTACGAGCAGTACTTC. It codes for CASNDGGFYEQYF.

The V call is TRBV30, the J call TRBJ1-3, with a weak D call TRBD1 (5 bases). V lost 0 bases and J 2 bases, leaving 11 bases between the germline ends. The germline gives CDR1 GTSNPN, CDR2 SVGIG (reference sequence). There are 15 residues in the CDR3. This CDR3 is CAWSVGSGPGNTIYF. The CDR3, as DNA: TGTGCCTGGAGTGTCGGGTCAGGGCCTGGAAACACCATATATTTT.

The CDR3 DNA follows: TGTGCCAGCAGCCCCCCCGGGACTAGCGGGGCCAATGAGCAGTTCTTC. Its protein is CASSPPGTSGANEQFF. The rearrangement links TRBV7-9 to TRBJ2-1; 13 nucleotides agree with TRBD2. Looked up from germline, CDR1 is SEHNR and CDR2 is FQNEAQ (reference sequence). The trim removed 5 bases at V and 6 bases at J, leaving 7 bases unmatched. The CDR3 runs 16 residues.

CDR3 residues: CASSFLGQGDDTEAFF. CDR3 sequence (DNA): TGCGCCAGCAGCTTCCTCGGACAGGGGGACGACACTGAAGCTTTCTTT. The chain is built from TRBV5-1 and TRBJ1-1; 10 bases agree with TRBD1. CDR1 is SGHRS and CDR2 is YFSETQ in the germline V gene. The CDR3 covers 16 residues. V lost 2 bases to trimming and J lost 3 bases; unmatched junction nucleotides: 7.

The CDR3 nucleotides are TGTGCCAGCAGCTTTCGGGGGACTAATGAAAAACTGTTTTTT. Its protein product is CASSFRGTNEKLFF. The chain is built from TRBV7-9 and TRBJ1-4; a weak D match, TRBD1 (5 bases). The V gene's germline CDR1 is SEHNR and CDR2 FQNEAQ (reference sequence). The ends were cut back, 3 bases at V and 2 bases at J, with 7 bases in the middle. The CDR3 spans 14 residues.

The V call is TRBV4-2, the J call TRBJ1-1; D may be TRBD1 (5 bases). The CDR3 consists of 17 residues. Germline V CDR1 and CDR2: LGHNA, YNFKEQ. Trimming took 0 bases from V and 5 from J, leaving 19 bases between them. CDR3 region: CASSQDRGTSVGTEAFF. In DNA, the CDR3 is TGTGCCAGCAGCCAAGATAGGGGTACCTCGGTGGGTACTGAAGCTTTCTTT.

The chain links TRBV19 to TRBJ2-7; the match to TRBD1 covers 9 bases. The J segment lost 5 bases and the V segment lost 4 bases, leaving 6 bases of the junction unmatched. The CDR3 has 14 amino acids. Per the germline V gene, CDR1 is LNHDA and CDR2 is SQIVND (reference sequence). The CDR3: CASSTPDRGHEQYF. The CDR3 DNA sequence: TGTGCCAGTAGTACCCCGGACAGGGGCCACGAGCAGTACTTC.

The CDR3 nucleotides read TGTGCCAGCAGCTCCAGGGTAGGTGAGCAGTTCTTC. Its translation is CASSSRVGEQFF. This chain uses TRBV7-6 with TRBJ2-1; D is possibly TRBD1 (5 bases). The CDR3 has 12 residues. Germline V gene lookup returns CDR1 SGHVS and CDR2 FNYEAQ. V gave up 4 bases and J gave up 9 bases, with 10 bases separating them.

The J gene is TRBJ1-2, the V gene TRBV7-9, with TRBD1 matching 8 bases. From germline, CDR1 is SEHNR and CDR2 FQNEAQ (reference sequence). The length of the CDR3 is 15 residues. The junction had 5 bases not matched to a gene; V was cut back by 5 bases and J by 0 bases. The CDR3 nucleotides read TGTGCCAGCAGCCCGGGACAGGCCCCTAACTATGGCTACACCTTC. Its translation is CASSPGQAPNYGYTF.

This chain joins TRBV6-6 and TRBJ1-2; maybe TRBD1 (6 bases). Germline loops: CDR1 MNHNY, CDR2 SVGAGI (reference sequence). The CDR3 loop spans 13 amino acids. Trimming shortened V by 10 bases and J by 5 bases, and 17 bases separated the two germline ends. DNA for the CDR3: TGTGCCACCCGAGGGGGGAGAGCTTATGGCTACACCTTC. Its protein product is CATRGGRAYGYTF.

This chain connects TRBV7-9 to TRBJ2-6; maybe TRBD2 (5 bases). CDR3 length equals 15 residues. V gave up 9 bases and J gave up 2 bases, with 14 bases separating them. From germline, CDR1 is SEHNR and CDR2 FQNEAQ (reference sequence). The CDR3 here is CASGLQRAGANVLTF. CDR3 nucleotide sequence: TGTGCCAGTGGACTTCAAAGGGCTGGGGCCAACGTCCTGACTTTC.

The rearrangement joins TRBV4-1 to TRBJ1-1; no reliable D call. Germline-derived CDR1 and CDR2 are MGHRA and YSYEKL. The CDR3 extends over 16 amino acids. Trimming took 4 bases from V and 0 from J, leaving 15 bases between them. Written as DNA, the CDR3 is TGCGCCAGCAGCCCCCAAGGGAAGCCCATGAACACTGAAGCTTTCTTT. It is translated as CASSPQGKPMNTEAFF.

This clone was counted a few times. The DNA is omitted, as the CDR3 cannot be located on it reliably, and the CDR3 follows TCRdb's listing. The chain has TRBV2 and TRBJ2-3; TRBD1, as called in the table, went unchecked against the DNA. The CDR3 has 15 residues if both end residues are counted. Germline CDR1 is SNHLY and CDR2 is FYNNEI. This CDR3 reads CASILGTFRTDTQYF.

The V call is TRBV19, the J call TRBJ1-1, with D tentatively TRBD1 (5 bases). Trimming took off 7 bases at V and 1 base at J, with 16 bases between the two ends. The germline CDR1 and CDR2 sequences are LNHDA and SQIVND (reference sequence). This CDR3 region has 15 residues. CDR3 protein: CASIRREGSNTEAFF. DNA of the CDR3: TGTGCCAGTATTAGGCGGGAGGGGTCGAACACTGAAGCTTTCTTT.

V gene TRBV7-9 combines with J gene TRBJ2-7; TRBD1 matches 10 bases. The trim removed 5 bases at V and 0 bases at J, leaving 10 bases unmatched. Germline V CDR1 and CDR2: SEHNR, FQNEAQ (reference sequence). CDR3 length: 17 amino acids. The CDR3 nucleotides are TGTGCCAGCAGCGACGGGGGATGGACAGGGGGCTCCTACGAGCAGTACTTC. Its translation: CASSDGGWTGGSYEQYF.